Listed below are T cell receptor beta chains from one sample, sequenced in a study of blood T cell repertoires in COVID-19. The table came from immunoSEQ multiplex PCR; TCRdb's copy has only in-frame clones and leaves some out. This repertoire shows about 59,000 clones, about 76% found once; its top ten account for under 30%. Sequencing was done on a sample of peripheral blood. Every receptor here comes from a woman of 80 years or more with active or convalescent COVID-19. CDR3s include the opening cysteine and the closing phenylalanine or tryptophan. The order of the fields is CDR3 DNA, CDR3 protein, V gene, D gene, clone size, J gene. The D gene is left open where the match is weak. A row's size may be missing; if present it is once, few, many or a size class.

CDR3nt: TGTGCCAGCAGTCGTTGGACTAGCGGGGGGACGAACACCGGGGAGCTGTTTTTT
CDR3aa: CASSRWTSGGTNTGELFF
v_gene: TRBV6-6
d_gene: TRBD2
abundance: -
j_gene: TRBJ2-2

CDR3nt: TGTGCCAGCAGCCACCCCGGGGGAGCCGAGCAGTTCTTC
CDR3aa: CASSHPGGAEQFF
v_gene: TRBV7-8
d_gene: -
abundance: -
j_gene: TRBJ2-1

CDR3nt: TGTGCCAGTAGTATGGCCAACAGGGGTGTTTTGGGCTCTGGGGCCAACGTCCTGACTTTC
CDR3aa: CASSMANRGVLGSGANVLTF
v_gene: TRBV19
d_gene: TRBD1
abundance: -
j_gene: TRBJ2-6

CDR3nt: TGTGCCAGTAGTCCCTCGGGTGGGGCCAACGTCCTGACTTTC
CDR3aa: CASSPSGGANVLTF
v_gene: TRBV19
d_gene: -
abundance: -
j_gene: TRBJ2-6

CDR3nt: TGCGCCAGCAGCTTGGATGGGCAGTTAAACACTGAAGCTTTCTTT
CDR3aa: CASSLDGQLNTEAFF
v_gene: TRBV5-1
d_gene: -
abundance: -
j_gene: TRBJ1-1

CDR3nt: TGTGCCAGCAGCTTGCGGGAGGGTTACACTGAAGCTTTCTTT
CDR3aa: CASSLREGYTEAFF
v_gene: TRBV5-4
d_gene: -
abundance: -
j_gene: TRBJ1-1

CDR3nt: TGTGCCAGCAGCTTGGTAGGGGAGAACACCGGGGAGCTGTTTTTT
CDR3aa: CASSLVGENTGELFF
v_gene: TRBV5-4
d_gene: -
abundance: -
j_gene: TRBJ2-2

CDR3nt: TGTGCCAGCAGTCTCCAAAGACGCCAATCGGGTCTGTTC
CDR3aa: CASSLQRRQSGLF
v_gene: TRBV12-3/TRBV12-4
d_gene: -
abundance: -
j_gene: TRBJ1-2

CDR3nt: TGTGCCAGCAGCCCAACGACTAGCGGGGGGGCAGGATGGCAGTATTTT
CDR3aa: CASSPTTSGGAGWQYF
v_gene: TRBV11-2
d_gene: TRBD2
abundance: -
j_gene: TRBJ2-3

CDR3nt: TGTGCCAGCAGCCAAGATTTCGTCCGGGGGACTGAAGCTTTCTTT
CDR3aa: CASSQDFVRGTEAFF
v_gene: TRBV3-1/TRBV3-2
d_gene: -
abundance: -
j_gene: TRBJ1-1

CDR3nt: TGTGCCAGCAGTTCTGGGGGACAGGGGGACTACGAGCAGTACTTC
CDR3aa: CASSSGGQGDYEQYF
v_gene: TRBV28
d_gene: TRBD1
abundance: -
j_gene: TRBJ2-7

CDR3nt: TGTGCCAGTAGTACGGGACTCTCCGGAAACACCATATATTTT
CDR3aa: CASSTGLSGNTIYF
v_gene: TRBV19
d_gene: -
abundance: -
j_gene: TRBJ1-3

CDR3nt: TGTGCCAGCAGTTACGGCGGGGGACTACAAGAGACCCAGTACTTC
CDR3aa: CASSYGGGLQETQYF
v_gene: TRBV6-5
d_gene: TRBD2
abundance: -
j_gene: TRBJ2-5

CDR3nt: TGTGCCAGCAGTTACCCCAGGGGGAGGTTGAAAGAGACCCAGTACTTC
CDR3aa: CASSYPRGRLKETQYF
v_gene: TRBV6-2/TRBV6-3
d_gene: -
abundance: -
j_gene: TRBJ2-5

CDR3nt: TGTGCCAGCAGCGTCAGGGGACAGGGGCACATTCAGTACTTC
CDR3aa: CASSVRGQGHIQYF
v_gene: TRBV9
d_gene: TRBD1
abundance: -
j_gene: TRBJ2-4

CDR3nt: TGCGCCAGCAGCTTGCGGTTTTCAGGGGGCAAGACTAATTCACCCCTCCACTTT
CDR3aa: CASSLRFSGGKTNSPLHF
v_gene: TRBV5-1
d_gene: TRBD1
abundance: -
j_gene: TRBJ1-6

CDR3nt: TGTGCCAGCAGCCAAGAGAGGGGGGGACAGTACTTC
CDR3aa: CASSQERGGQYF
v_gene: TRBV3-1/TRBV3-2
d_gene: -
abundance: -
j_gene: TRBJ2-7

CDR3nt: TGCGCCAGCAGCTTGGCCAGCGCGGGGGGATATAGCACAGATACGCAGTATTTT
CDR3aa: CASSLASAGGYSTDTQYF
v_gene: TRBV5-1
d_gene: TRBD2
abundance: -
j_gene: TRBJ2-3

CDR3nt: TGTGCCAGTCGGGTAGGACAGGGATCGGGTGGCTACACCTTC
CDR3aa: CASRVGQGSGGYTF
v_gene: TRBV19
d_gene: TRBD1
abundance: -
j_gene: TRBJ1-2

CDR3nt: TGTGCCAGCAGCTTAGTCGGGGGGATCTACGAGCAGTACTTC
CDR3aa: CASSLVGGIYEQYF
v_gene: TRBV11-2
d_gene: TRBD2
abundance: -
j_gene: TRBJ2-7

CDR3nt: TGTGCCAGCAGCTTATTGGGACTAGCGGGGGAGACCCAGTACTTC
CDR3aa: CASSLLGLAGETQYF
v_gene: TRBV7-9
d_gene: TRBD2
abundance: -
j_gene: TRBJ2-5

CDR3nt: TGTGCCAGCAGCTTAGGGGGGATGGGACACGGAAACACCATATATTTT
CDR3aa: CASSLGGMGHGNTIYF
v_gene: TRBV7-9
d_gene: -
abundance: -
j_gene: TRBJ1-3

CDR3nt: TGTGCCAGCAGTTGGACTCAAGGTCGCGAGCAGTACTTC
CDR3aa: CASSWTQGREQYF
v_gene: TRBV6-2/TRBV6-3
d_gene: -
abundance: -
j_gene: TRBJ2-7

CDR3nt: TGTGCCAGCAGTTTGGGGGGGACTAGCACAGATACGCAGTATTTT
CDR3aa: CASSLGGTSTDTQYF
v_gene: TRBV27
d_gene: TRBD2
abundance: -
j_gene: TRBJ2-3

CDR3nt: TGCGCCAGCAGCTTGGAACGGGGCTACGAGCAGTACTTC
CDR3aa: CASSLERGYEQYF
v_gene: TRBV5-1
d_gene: -
abundance: -
j_gene: TRBJ2-7

CDR3nt: TGTGCCAGCAGCTCCGGTCGCAGGCACGCCATATATTTT
CDR3aa: CASSSGRRHAIYF
v_gene: TRBV11-2
d_gene: -
abundance: -
j_gene: TRBJ1-3

CDR3nt: TGCAGCGTTGAGAGGCAGGGGGTTGAAGCTTTCTTT
CDR3aa: CSVERQGVEAFF
v_gene: TRBV29-1
d_gene: TRBD1
abundance: -
j_gene: TRBJ1-1

CDR3nt: TGTGCCAGCAGCTTAAGTTCAAAAGAGACCCAGTACTTC
CDR3aa: CASSLSSKETQYF
v_gene: TRBV7-3
d_gene: -
abundance: -
j_gene: TRBJ2-5

CDR3nt: TGTGCCAGCAGTTACGTTGGGGGGAGCTCCTACAATGAGCAGTTCTTC
CDR3aa: CASSYVGGSSYNEQFF
v_gene: TRBV6-5
d_gene: -
abundance: -
j_gene: TRBJ2-1

CDR3nt: TGTGCCATCAGTGAGTCGCAGGGGGCGCGTCCCGGGGAGCTGTTTTTT
CDR3aa: CAISESQGARPGELFF
v_gene: TRBV10-3
d_gene: TRBD1
abundance: -
j_gene: TRBJ2-2

CDR3nt: TGTGCCAGCAGTGAAACCGGGACAGGCAATTCACCCCTCCACTTT
CDR3aa: CASSETGTGNSPLHF
v_gene: TRBV6-4
d_gene: TRBD1
abundance: -
j_gene: TRBJ1-6

CDR3nt: TGTGCCAGCAGCTCGGGGACAGGGGTAGTCAATCAGCCCCAGCATTTT
CDR3aa: CASSSGTGVVNQPQHF
v_gene: TRBV6-6
d_gene: TRBD1
abundance: -
j_gene: TRBJ1-5

CDR3nt: TGTGCCAGCAGTGATGCGGCCGCTCGTACTTCACCCCTCCACTTT
CDR3aa: CASSDAAARTSPLHF
v_gene: TRBV25-1
d_gene: -
abundance: once
j_gene: TRBJ1-6